These 27 T cell receptor beta chains came from one sample sequenced in a study of blood T cell repertoires in COVID-19 (dated by TCRdb to between 2020 and 2021). The protocol used for the library was the immunoSEQ multiplex PCR assay. Not all clones reach the TCRdb copy of this immuneACCESS table, which keeps in-frame sequences only. Checked studies attribute under half of the gap to unresolved V genes and leave the rest unexplained. Here the sample has some 190,000 clones; around 80% occur a single time. The top ten hold approximately 7.8% of the sample. Material: peripheral blood. These TCRs come from a woman aged 55-69 years with COVID-19, enrolled during active disease.

The chain has TRBV6-6 and TRBJ2-2; the D gene is possibly TRBD2 (7 bases). The germline V gene encodes CDR1 MNHNY and CDR2 SVGAGI (reference sequence). V shed 6 bases and J shed 4 bases, with 15 bases lying between them. The CDR3 runs to 15 residues. The CDR3 here is CASSQAGASTGELFF. The CDR3 DNA reads TGTGCCAGCAGCCAGGCGGGGGCGAGCACCGGGGAGCTGTTTTTT.

V gene TRBV11-2 combines with J gene TRBJ1-2; 8 bases map to TRBD1. From germline, CDR1 is SGHAT and CDR2 FQNNGV. CDR3 length: 15 amino acids. Trimming cost V 0 bases and J 5 bases; bases outside gene matches: 5. This chain's CDR3 is CASSLEVRGPYGYTF. The CDR3 coding sequence is TGTGCCAGCAGCTTAGAGGTCAGGGGGCCGTATGGCTACACCTTC. Looking up the rest from reference TRBV11-2 and TRBJ1-2 gives the full variable domain: EAGVAQSPRYKIIEKRQSVAFWCNPISGHATLYWYQQILGQGPKLLIQFQNNGVVDDSQLPKDRFSAERLKGVDSTLKIQPAKLEDSAVYLCASSLEVRGPYGYTFGSGTRLTVV.

This chain uses TRBV19 with TRBJ1-5; 8 nucleotides agree with TRBD1. J lost 6 bases, V lost 6 bases, and 13 bases had no gene match. The CDR3 has 16 amino acids. CDR1 and CDR2 from the germline V gene are LNHDA and SQIVND (reference sequence). DNA of the CDR3: TGTGCCAGTAGGAGCGAGGGACAGGAAGGTGGTCAGCCCCAGCATTTT. Translated, it gives CASRSEGQEGGQPQHF.

This clone was seen more than once but under ten times. This chain connects TRBV27 to TRBJ1-2; the D gene is possibly TRBD1 (5 bases). Germline CDR1 reads MNHEY; CDR2 reads SMNVEV (reference sequence). V lost 4 bases and J lost 0, with 9 bases in between. This CDR3 spans 14 amino acids. The CDR3 bases are TGTGCCAGCAGTTCAGGGAAAGCTAACTATGGCTACACCTTC. It codes for CASSSGKANYGYTF.

The chain uses TRBV7-2 and TRBJ1-1; maybe TRBD1 (6 bases). The CDR3 has 14 amino acids. The V end was cut by 1 base, the J end by 4 bases, with 10 bases between. Per germline, CDR1 SGHTA and CDR2 FQGNSA. The CDR3 DNA follows: TGTGCCAGCAGCTTAGTGGGGGCAGGCACTGAAGCTTTCTTT. This translates into CASSLVGAGTEAFF.

The chain carries TRBV5-8 and TRBJ1-3, with unresolved D. The V gene lost 4 bases and the J gene lost 2 bases, with 16 bases spanning the gap. The germline V gene encodes CDR1 SGHTS and CDR2 YDEGEE. There are 16 residues in the CDR3. CDR3 DNA: TGTGCCAGCAGCCAATTACTCCTCTCGGCTGGAAACACCATATATTTT. It yields the protein CASSQLLLSAGNTIYF.

The chain uses TRBV4-1 and TRBJ1-5; maybe TRBD1 (5 bases). The CDR3 has 15 residues. The germline V gene has CDR1 MGHRA and CDR2 YSYEKL. V lost 0 bases and J lost 5, with 11 bases in between. The CDR3 loop reads CASSQDRQGDQPQHF. In DNA, the CDR3 is TGCGCCAGCAGCCAAGATAGGCAGGGTGATCAGCCCCAGCATTTT.

About this clone: A read error is possible here, since a much larger clone lies one base away. The sample holds other DNA sequences that translate to the same CDR3. The CDR3 DNA follows: TGTGCCAGTAGTCCCTTAGGGACAGGGAATCAGCCCCAGCATTTT. Translating gives CASSPLGTGNQPQHF. The genes are TRBV19 and TRBJ1-5, with 9 positions matching TRBD1. Trimming at V came to 5 bases and at J to 4 bases, leaving 6 bases not matched to a gene. The CDR3 is 15 amino acids. CDR1 is LNHDA and CDR2 is SQIVND in the germline V gene (reference sequence).

The V gene is TRBV5-1, the J gene TRBJ1-3, with 8 bases fitting TRBD1. After removal of 3 bases from V and 4 bases from J, the junction contained 6 bases not matched to a gene. CDR3 length: 15 residues. Germline lookup yields CDR1 SGHRS and CDR2 YFSETQ. The CDR3 DNA is TGCGCCAGCAGCTCCTCGACAGGGGTCGGAAACACCATATATTTT. It translates to CASSSSTGVGNTIYF.

The chain is built from TRBV2 and TRBJ2-7; TRBD1 matches 7 bases. The CDR3 runs to 13 residues. The germline gives CDR1 SNHLY, CDR2 FYNNEI. Losses at the gene ends were 7 bases for V and 3 bases for J; bases not matched to a gene: 6. This chain's CDR3 is CASKQGPGYEQYF. The CDR3 DNA reads TGTGCCAGCAAACAGGGGCCCGGCTACGAGCAGTACTTC. Looking up the rest from reference TRBV2 and TRBJ2-7 gives the full variable domain: EPEVTQTPSHQVTQMGQEVILRCVPISNHLYFYWYRQILGQKVEFLVSFYNNEISEKSEIFDDQFSVERPDGSNFTLKIRSTKLEDSAMYFCASKQGPGYEQYFGPGTRLTVT.

The table lists this clone with a count of one. Germline and junction disagree at one end, which may indicate a read error. As DNA, the CDR3 is TGTGCCAGCAGCTTCGGGACAGCCAACTATGGCCACACCTTC. Its protein is CASSFGTANYGHTF. The chain has TRBV5-4 and TRBJ1-2; 7 nucleotides align to TRBD1. CDR1 is SGHNT, CDR2 YYREEE, per germline (reference sequence). CDR3 length equals 14 residues.

The J gene is TRBJ2-2, the V gene TRBV6-5; maybe TRBD2 (5 bases). The ends were cut back, 8 bases at V and 2 bases at J, with 15 bases in the middle. Per germline, CDR1 MNHEY and CDR2 SVGAGI. The CDR3 consists of 15 residues. CDR3 loop: CASGRLSGNTGELFF. The CDR3 DNA reads TGTGCCAGCGGGCGACTCAGCGGTAACACCGGGGAGCTGTTTTTT.

V is TRBV9 and J is TRBJ2-5; TRBD1 matches 7 bases. Germline CDR1 and CDR2: SGDLS and YYNGEE. The CDR3 runs 13 residues. The junction had 10 bases not matched to a gene; V was cut back by 4 bases and J by 10 bases. DNA of the CDR3: TGTGCCAGCAGCACCGGGACAGTGGGGGACCAGTACTTC. Translation: CASSTGTVGDQYF.

The chain carries TRBV10-3 and TRBJ1-6; no firm D call. The V and J ends lost 6 bases and 6 bases respectively, with 9 bases between them. Germline loops: CDR1 ENHRY, CDR2 SYGVKD. The CDR3 consists of 13 residues. In DNA form, the CDR3 reads TGTGCCATCAGCCCAGGCCCTAATTCACCCCTCCACTTT. Amino acid sequence: CAISPGPNSPLHF.

Only a few counts were recorded for this clone. The CDR3 region is CAWSALGRASGNTIYF. DNA for the CDR3: TGTGCCTGGAGCGCCCTAGGCAGGGCTTCTGGAAACACCATATATTTT. This rearrangement joins TRBV30 to TRBJ1-3; weak D call: TRBD1 (5 bases). V lost 3 bases to trimming and J lost 1 base, with 16 bases between them. Germline loops: CDR1 GTSNPN, CDR2 SVGIG (reference sequence). The CDR3 consists of 16 residues.

This chain connects TRBV28 to TRBJ1-4; possible D gene TRBD1, 5 bases. Germline CDR1 and CDR2: MDHEN and SYDVKM. Trimming stripped 5 bases from V and 5 bases from J, with 15 bases between. The CDR3 spans 15 residues. This CDR3 reads CASSTPGTGNEKLFF. The CDR3 nucleotides read TGTGCCAGCAGTACCCCCGGGACTGGGAATGAAAAACTGTTTTTT.

DNA of the CDR3: TGTGCCAGCAGCGGACTAGCTCGATCGGATACGCAGTATTTT. Amino acid sequence: CASSGLARSDTQYF. The V call is TRBV6-5, the J call TRBJ2-3; TRBD2 agrees at 8 bases. Per germline, CDR1 MNHEY and CDR2 SVGAGI. V trimming: 6 bases; J trimming: 6 bases; junction bases outside the gene matches: 8. The CDR3 has 14 residues.

The rearrangement uses TRBV5-1 and TRBJ2-1; 13 nucleotides match TRBD2. The germline V gene has CDR1 SGHRS and CDR2 YFSETQ. The CDR3 consists of 16 residues. Losses at the gene ends were 0 bases for V and 8 bases for J; bases not matched to a gene: 5. The CDR3 reads CASSLAGLAGADEQFF. The CDR3 DNA follows: TGCGCCAGCAGCTTGGCCGGACTAGCGGGGGCCGATGAGCAGTTCTTC.

The V call is TRBV29-1, the J call TRBJ2-1, with TRBD2 matching 8 bases. The CDR3 loop spans 14 amino acids. J was trimmed by 9 bases and V by 3 bases; bases with no gene match: 10. Germline lookup yields CDR1 SQVTM and CDR2 ANQGSEA. The CDR3 nucleotides read TGCAGCGTTGACCCCAAGATTACTAGCGGTGAGCAGTTCTTC. This encodes CSVDPKITSGEQFF.

The chain recombines TRBV11-2 with TRBJ1-1, with 7 bases that match TRBD1. V shed 4 bases, J shed 10 bases, and the junction held 12 bases outside the gene matches. Germline assignment: CDR1 SGHAT and CDR2 FQNNGV. This CDR3 has 14 amino acids. The CDR3 region is CASSSRGYEEGAFF. For the CDR3, the DNA is TGTGCCAGCAGCTCCAGGGGGTATGAAGAGGGAGCTTTCTTT.

The chain employs TRBV5-3 and TRBJ2-7, with a possible D match to TRBD1 (6 bases). TRBV5-3 is an open reading frame, and its role is uncertain. V shed 10 bases and J shed 0 bases, with 26 bases lying between them. CDR3 length: 17 amino acids. The CDR3 region is CAEGRGFGCPSSYEQYV. The CDR3, as DNA: TGTGCCGAAGGCAGGGGATTTGGGTGTCCTAGCTCCTACGAGCAGTACGTC.

This chain joins TRBV28 and TRBJ2-7, with D perhaps TRBD2 (5 bases). Germline-derived CDR1 and CDR2 are MDHEN and SYDVKM. The V and J ends lost 2 bases and 3 bases respectively, with 14 bases between them. The CDR3 runs 15 residues. The CDR3 DNA reads TGTGCCAGCAGTTTACAGCCGTCGGCGGGCTACGAGCAGTACTTC. This encodes CASSLQPSAGYEQYF.

The chain has TRBV11-2 and TRBJ2-2, with D tentatively TRBD2 (6 bases). The CDR3 runs 15 residues. Trimming pared 3 bases from V and 4 bases from J, leaving 12 bases between. CDR1 and CDR2 (germline): SGHAT, FQNNGV. For the CDR3, the DNA is TGTGCCAGCAGCTTTGGGCGGGAAGGCACCGGGGAGCTGTTTTTT. Amino acid sequence: CASSFGREGTGELFF.

V gene TRBV19 combines with J gene TRBJ2-4; 10 nucleotides align to TRBD1. CDR1 LNHDA and CDR2 SQIVND come from the germline V gene (reference sequence). This CDR3 has 16 residues. The J segment lost 3 bases and the V segment lost 5 bases, leaving 7 bases of the junction unmatched. CDR3: CASSPTGTGVKNIQYF. DNA for the CDR3: TGTGCCAGTAGTCCGACCGGGACAGGGGTCAAAAACATTCAGTACTTC.

This chain joins TRBV27 and TRBJ1-2; D unresolved. Trimming removed 8 bases at V and 1 base at J, with 14 bases between. This CDR3 spans 14 amino acids. CDR1 and CDR2 (germline): MNHEY, SMNVEV (reference sequence). The CDR3 loop is CASAWSQLNYGYTF. CDR3 nucleotide sequence: TGTGCCAGCGCTTGGAGCCAACTTAACTATGGCTACACCTTC.

The V gene is TRBV3-1 (or the pseudogene TRBV3-2), the J gene TRBJ1-2, with D perhaps TRBD1 (6 bases). Germline assignment: CDR1 LGHDT and CDR2 YNNKEL (reference sequence). CDR3 length: 15 residues. V lost 2 bases, J lost 5 bases, and 15 bases lay in between. In nucleotides, the CDR3 is TGTGCCAGCAGCCAACCCAACGAGGGGGTGTATGGCTACACCTTC. Protein product: CASSQPNEGVYGYTF.

This rearrangement joins TRBV5-1 to TRBJ2-7; 12 nucleotides line up with TRBD1. In germline, CDR1 is SGHRS, CDR2 YFSETQ. The CDR3 contains 14 residues. J was trimmed by 4 bases and V by 4 bases; bases with no gene match: 3. The CDR3 DNA reads as TGCGCCAGCAGCCGGGACAGGGGGCCGTACGAGCAGTACTTC. Its translation is CASSRDRGPYEQYF. The complete variable domain, with remaining parts taken from reference TRBV5-1 and TRBJ2-7, reads KAGVTQTPRYLIKTRGQQVTLSCSPISGHRSVSWYQQTPGQGLQFLFEYFSETQRNKGNFPGRFSGRQFSNSRSEMNVSTLELGDSALYLCASSRDRGPYEQYFGPGTRLTVT.